This T cell receptor (beta chain) is from a study of CD8+CD57+ T cells in acquired aplastic anemia. Genomic DNA served as template for TCR beta VDJ and CDR3 profiling. MiXCR, run by TCRdb on the reads, gives a single entry per CDR3 protein. Of about 210,000 distinct CDR3 sequences detected, 34% appear once; the ten largest clones hold about 1.1%. The CDR3 has 14 residues. Between the trimmed V and J ends, which lost 3 bases and 4 bases, there was a span of 13 bases. The germline CDR1 and CDR2 sequences are SGHRS and YFSETQ. The TCR was taken from a human donor in good health, serving as a control. The sample was sorted CD4+, CD8+, or CD8+CD57+ T cells (not recorded which) from PBMCs. The chain joins TRBV5-1 to TRBJ2-5; D possibly uses TRBD1 or TRBD2 (5 bases each). CDR3 residues: CASSWDGRRETQYF. The CDR3 coding sequence is TGCGCCAGCAGCTGGGACGGTCGGAGAGAGACCCAGTACTTC.